Sequencing of this TCR beta chain was carried out in a study of cytotoxic CD8 clonotypes in ibrutinib-treated CLL. On the study more broadly: For this cohort, patients were some 12 relapsed/refractory and 15 treatment-naive, while under 18 were IGHV unmutated.

The CDR3 has 14 residues. Germline lookup yields CDR1 MNHEY and CDR2 SMNVEV (reference sequence). Investigators sourced 1.5 to 2 micrograms of genomic DNA from cryopreserved PBMCs for TCR beta libraries. As concerns this clone: Antigen: not known. Mismatch with germline at one junction end may stem from a read error.

Overall study results and limits: A difference in sampling times existed between sustained-remission and progressing patients. Rising at ibrutinib response, clonality subsequently fell back toward baseline at progression.

Here immunoSEQ multiplex PCR was the method, and the copy in TCRdb shows in-frame clones only, minus some. The table lists about 310,000 clones, just under 80% of them singletons. V gene TRBV27 combines with J gene TRBJ1-3; D perhaps matches TRBD1 (6 bases). The sequence was collected from a human donor with chronic lymphocytic leukemia. The sample consisted of PBMCs, taken before ibrutinib treatment. CDR3 amino acids: CAVITGGPGNTIYF. Written as DNA, the CDR3 is TGTGCCGTCATTACTGGGGGGCCTGGGAACACCATATATTTT.